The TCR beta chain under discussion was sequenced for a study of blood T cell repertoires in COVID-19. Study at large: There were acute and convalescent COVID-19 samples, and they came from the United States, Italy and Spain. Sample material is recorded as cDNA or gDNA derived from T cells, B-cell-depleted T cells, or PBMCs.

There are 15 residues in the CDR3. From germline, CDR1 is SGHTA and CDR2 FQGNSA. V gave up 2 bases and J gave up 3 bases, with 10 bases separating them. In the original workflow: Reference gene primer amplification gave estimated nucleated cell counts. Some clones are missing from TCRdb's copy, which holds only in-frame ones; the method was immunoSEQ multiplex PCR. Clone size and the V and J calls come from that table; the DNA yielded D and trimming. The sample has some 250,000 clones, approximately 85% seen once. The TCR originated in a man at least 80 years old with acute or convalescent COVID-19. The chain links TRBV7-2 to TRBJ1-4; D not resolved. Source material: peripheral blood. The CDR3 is CASSLSRMPNEKLFF. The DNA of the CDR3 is TGTGCCAGCAGCTTATCGAGGATGCCTAATGAAAAACTGTTTTTT.